This T cell receptor beta chain was sequenced for a study of cytomegalovirus exposure and HLA in healthy donors. This clone appeared a few times. The antigen is undetermined. Whole-study findings and limits: Rates of TCR association differed by HLA locus in a later analysis, with DRB1 highest and HLA-C lowest. By a later analysis, the bulk of CMV-associated TCR beta chains appeared HLA-restricted.

With 60 Vbeta and 13 Jbeta primers, the PCR was carried out. How the authors handled the data: An analysis that came later counted around 80 million unique TCR beta chains, roughly 11 million shared. The assay was immunoSEQ multiplex PCR, and TCRdb's table has in-frame clones only and misses some. The V and J calls and clone size are taken from that table; D and trimming were inferred from the DNA. The data hold 95,000 to 150,000 clones, with 75% to 80% observed a single time. Germline CDR1 is SGHTA and CDR2 is FQGNSA. V lost 5 bases and J lost 2; bases outside the gene matches: 4. The CDR3 spans 14 residues.

The sample comprised PBMCs. The chain employs TRBV7-2 and TRBJ2-7; 9 bases agree with TRBD1. This receptor was identified in a woman aged 40 to 50 in good health and CMV-seronegative. The CDR3 DNA reads as TGTGCCAGCAGCCCGGGACAGGGCCCCTACGAGCAGTACTTC. This translates into CASSPGQGPYEQYF.